This TCR beta chain was captured by sequencing in a study of identical twins (dated by TCRdb to about 2016). Context from the whole study: The study deep-sequenced TCR alpha and beta repertoires from monozygotic twins, unrelated adults of various ages and cord blood to test whether fetal clonotypes persist. To rule out contamination, the twin experiments were replicated at different times with different library preparation protocols. The paper's findings and limits, for the study overall: A weaker excess of twin sharing was found in beta out-of-frame sequences because the signal-to-noise ratio was lowered by fewer shared sequences. Fewer insertions were carried by abundant cord blood beta clonotypes; a weaker similar trend was observed in young adult naive repertoires, while no such trend was observed in memory repertoires. Recombination models systematically underestimated out-of-frame TCR alpha sharing in monozygotic twins but agreed with sharing between unrelated individuals. Compared with coincidental sharing between unrelated individuals, out-of-frame TCR alpha sequences shared between twins had an excess of sequences with low generation probability. Invariant T cells such as MAIT and iNKT could partly confound zero-insertion analyses, though diverse VJ usage argued against this for most clonotypes. Conclusions relied on cross-sectional statistical analysis, since the same donors could not be followed over many years.

Every donor in the study was a healthy Caucasian. The twin cohort consisted of three pairs of female monozygotic twins, all aged about 18 to 29 years. CD4+ and CD8+ T cell populations were isolated with positive isolation kits from Invitrogen. The method was 5' RACE. Sequenced on an Illumina HiSeq 2000. A universal primer binding site was added through template switching, and the final cDNA carried a unique molecular identifier so that TCR cDNA molecules could be counted accurately. First-strand cDNA for TCR alpha and beta chains was synthesized from specific primers in the conserved constant-segment region. To control for contamination, every cDNA library carried two barcodes: a SMART-Mk sample barcode plus Illumina barcodes. TruSeq adapter sequences and Illumina sample barcodes were added in two successive PCR steps. Sequencing of the TCR alpha and beta cDNA libraries was done on the Illumina HiSeq platform using custom primers. On the study's bioinformatics: MiGEC processed the raw reads to extract unique molecular identifiers, while MiXCR was used to determine the CDR3 positions. Recombination models were inferred per individual with the repgenHMM and IGoR tools using an EM algorithm. Shared clonotype analysis was performed with the tcR package in R, normalizing sharing by the product of cloneset sizes. Out-of-frame nonproductive sequences were analyzed to study raw recombination free of thymic and clonal selection effects. Using fastp trimming at Q25 and MiXCR clonotype assembly, TCRdb reanalyzed the public sequencing data and kept in-frame beta chains. When rows share a CDR3 protein, they turn into one entry using the most common DNA and genes. For this entry, the V and J calls and clone size follow TCRdb and not the study's own pipeline. The table for this sample lists 500,000 or so distinct CDR3 sequences; 13% to 15% of them were counted only once. The top ten hold approximately 0.9% of the sample.

This clonotype was detected only a few times. Its antigen target is currently unknown. Base quality data are lacking; no much larger clone is found one base away. Cut back by 3 bases and 2 bases, the V and J ends lie 8 bases apart. The CDR3 holds 14 amino acids from the cysteine to the phenylalanine. CDR3 DNA only is kept here, 42 bases in frame from base 1. The same specimen was also included in a second study, on yellow fever vaccine responses in identical twins. The second study's paper adds: The T cell response to vaccination in identical twins was reported by the authors to appear partly convergent and partly personalized. In identical twins, the study followed T cell clones that responded to the vaccine with precision.

This receptor was identified in a young woman in good health. The sequenced sample was CD4+ T cells sorted from blood. The chain is assembled from TRBV12-3 or TRBV12-4 and TRBJ1-3; a confident D gene designation cannot be given. The CDR3 in this case is CASSFGQAGNTIYF. The nucleotide sequence reads TGTGCCAGCAGTTTCGGGCAGGCTGGAAACACCATATATTTT.